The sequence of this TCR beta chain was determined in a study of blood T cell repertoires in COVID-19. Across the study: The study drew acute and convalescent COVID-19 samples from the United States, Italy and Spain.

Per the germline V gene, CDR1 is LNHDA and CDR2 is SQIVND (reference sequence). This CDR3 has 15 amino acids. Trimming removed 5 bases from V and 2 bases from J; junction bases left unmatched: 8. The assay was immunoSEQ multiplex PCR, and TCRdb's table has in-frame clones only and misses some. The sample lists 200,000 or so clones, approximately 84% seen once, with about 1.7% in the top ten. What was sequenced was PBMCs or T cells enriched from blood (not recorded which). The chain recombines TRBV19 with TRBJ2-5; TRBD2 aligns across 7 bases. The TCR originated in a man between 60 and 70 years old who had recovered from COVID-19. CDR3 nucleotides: TGTGCCAGTAGTCTCCAGCGGGGACCTCAAGAGACCCAGTACTTC. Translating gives CASSLQRGPQETQYF.